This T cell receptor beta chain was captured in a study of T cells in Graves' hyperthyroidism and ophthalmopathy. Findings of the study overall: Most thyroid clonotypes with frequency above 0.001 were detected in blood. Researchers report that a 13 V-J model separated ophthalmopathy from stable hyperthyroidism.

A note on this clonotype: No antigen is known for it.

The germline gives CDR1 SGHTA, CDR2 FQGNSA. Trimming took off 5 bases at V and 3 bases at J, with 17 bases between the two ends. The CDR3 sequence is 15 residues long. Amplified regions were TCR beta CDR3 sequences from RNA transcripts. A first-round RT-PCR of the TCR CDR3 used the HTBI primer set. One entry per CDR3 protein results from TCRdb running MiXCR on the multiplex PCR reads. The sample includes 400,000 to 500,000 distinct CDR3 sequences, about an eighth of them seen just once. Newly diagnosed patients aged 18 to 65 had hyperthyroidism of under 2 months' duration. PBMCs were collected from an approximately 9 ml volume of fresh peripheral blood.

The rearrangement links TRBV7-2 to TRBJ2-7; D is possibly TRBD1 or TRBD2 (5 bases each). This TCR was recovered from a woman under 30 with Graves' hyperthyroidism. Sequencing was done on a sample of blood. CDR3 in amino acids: CASSVAPGRYYEQYF. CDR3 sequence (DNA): TGTGCCAGCAGCGTTGCTCCGGGACGGTACTACGAGCAGTACTTC.